Detailed here is one TCR beta chain. Its binding antigen is unknown. Per-nucleotide qualities are absent, and no much larger clonotype sits a single base away. TCRbeta CDR3 regions were amplified from genomic DNA using the immunoSEQ Assay, a bias-controlled multiplex PCR. As for the original processing: Within the assay, amplification of reference gene primers was used to estimate how many nucleated cells each sample contained. To quantify the absolute abundance of each unique TCRbeta CDR3 rearrangement, sequence reads were collapsed and filtered. For each sample, productive Simpson clonality was calculated as the square root of Simpson's diversity index across productive rearrangements. In its TCRdb copy, this immuneACCESS table keeps in-frame sequences only and misses some clones. Where compared with another copy, unresolved V genes explain less than half of these, and the others have no known cause. V and J calls and clone size are given by that table; D and trimming were obtained from the DNA. This sample holds about 400,000 clones; 85% to 90% were observed only once. 1.7% of the sample is in the top ten clones.

This sample was taken from a study of blood T cell repertoires in COVID-19 (dated by TCRdb to 2020 to 2021). Regarding the complete study: Samples covering the acute and convalescent phases of COVID-19 were provided by collaborators in the United States, Italy and Spain. Samples came from the ongoing ImmuneRACE study (first 160 participants) plus 1,254 subjects from 6 global collaborators. Where available, HLA class I and class II types were obtained from metadata supplied by the sample provider rather than from assay-based typing. The material from the prospective study consisted of cDNA or gDNA derived from T cells, B-cell-depleted T cells, or PBMCs. Subjects who had been exposed to COVID-19, were actively infected with it, or had recovered from it provided the deeply sampled blood TCRbeta repertoires that made up the dataset. A freely available public database, intended as a resource for researchers studying the immune response to SARS-CoV-2, is where the repertoires were released. A de-identified subject ID, COVID-19 status, age in years and sex were almost always included in the sample metadata.

Here is what the overall study found, with its caveats: The amount of clinical and demographic metadata varied by source and participant and was provided uncurated.

Participants in the prospective study were enrolled through a virtual design, were aged about 18 to 90 years, and lived in roughly 24 United States geographic areas. In the prospective study, participants were assigned to cohorts based on the clinical history participants reported in a screening survey and a study questionnaire. Recovered participants in ImmuneRACE Cohort 3 were defined as having two consecutive negative NP/OP PCR tests, clearance from a healthcare professional, or resolution of symptoms. Mobile phlebotomists in the prospective study collected whole blood, serum and a nasopharyngeal or oropharyngeal swab from every participant. Over an approximately 2-month period, participants in the prospective study had the option of providing additional blood draws and questionnaires. Blood samples from the prospective study were shipped frozen or at room temperature prior to DNA extraction.

There are 16 amino acids in the CDR3, from cysteine to phenylalanine inclusive. Only CDR3 DNA remains: 48 bases, in frame from the first base. The junction carries 12 bases between V and J, which are trimmed by 3 bases and 0 bases respectively. CDR1 LNHNV and CDR2 YYDKDF were looked up in the germline V gene (reference sequence). The rearrangement combines TRBV15 with TRBJ1-3; the D gene remains uncertain. The source of this sequence is a woman aged 30 to 39 who had recovered from COVID-19. Sequencing input: PBMCs or T cells enriched from blood (not recorded which). The DNA is as follows: TGTGCCACCAGCAGGGCCTCCTACTACTCTGGAAACACCATATATTTT. Its translation is CATSRASYYSGNTIYF.